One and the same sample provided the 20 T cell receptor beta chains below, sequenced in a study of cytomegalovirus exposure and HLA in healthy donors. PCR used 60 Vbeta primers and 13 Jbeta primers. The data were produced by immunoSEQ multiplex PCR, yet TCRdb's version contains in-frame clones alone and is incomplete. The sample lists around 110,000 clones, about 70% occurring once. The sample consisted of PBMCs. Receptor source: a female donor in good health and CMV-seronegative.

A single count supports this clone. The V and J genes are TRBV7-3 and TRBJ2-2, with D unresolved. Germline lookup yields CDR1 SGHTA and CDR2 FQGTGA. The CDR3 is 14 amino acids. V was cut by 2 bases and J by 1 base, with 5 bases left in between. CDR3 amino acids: CASSLAKNTGELFF. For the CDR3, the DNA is TGTGCCAGCAGCTTAGCTAAGAACACCGGGGAGCTGTTTTTT.

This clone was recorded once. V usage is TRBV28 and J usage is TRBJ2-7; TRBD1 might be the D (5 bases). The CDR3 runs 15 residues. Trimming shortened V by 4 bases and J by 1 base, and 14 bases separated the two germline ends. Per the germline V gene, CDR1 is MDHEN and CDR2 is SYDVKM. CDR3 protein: CASSYTGHQSYEQYF. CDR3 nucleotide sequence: TGTGCCAGCAGTTACACAGGACATCAATCCTACGAGCAGTACTTC.

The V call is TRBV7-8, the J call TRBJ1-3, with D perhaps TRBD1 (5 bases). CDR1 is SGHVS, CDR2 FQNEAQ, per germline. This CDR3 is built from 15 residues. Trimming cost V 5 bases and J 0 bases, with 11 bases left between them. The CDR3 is CASSTETVSGNTIYF. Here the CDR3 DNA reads TGTGCCAGCAGCACCGAGACAGTCTCTGGAAACACCATATATTTT.

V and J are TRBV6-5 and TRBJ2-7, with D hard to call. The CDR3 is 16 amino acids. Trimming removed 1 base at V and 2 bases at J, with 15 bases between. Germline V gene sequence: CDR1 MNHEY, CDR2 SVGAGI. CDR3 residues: CASSYYRLGFTYEQYF. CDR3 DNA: TGTGCCAGCAGTTACTACCGGTTGGGCTTCACCTACGAGCAGTACTTC.

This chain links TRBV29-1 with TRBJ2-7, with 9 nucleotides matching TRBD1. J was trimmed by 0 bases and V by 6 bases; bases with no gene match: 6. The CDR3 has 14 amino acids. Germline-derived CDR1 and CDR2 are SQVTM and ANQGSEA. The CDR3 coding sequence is TGCAGCGTCGGTGGGACAGGGAGCTCCTACGAGCAGTACTTC. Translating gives CSVGGTGSSYEQYF.

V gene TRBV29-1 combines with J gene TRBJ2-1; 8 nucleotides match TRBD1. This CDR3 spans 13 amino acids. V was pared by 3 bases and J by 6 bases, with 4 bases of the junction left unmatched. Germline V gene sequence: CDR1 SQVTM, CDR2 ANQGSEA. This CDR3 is CSVERTGGNEQFF. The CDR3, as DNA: TGCAGCGTTGAGAGAACAGGGGGCAATGAGCAGTTCTTC.

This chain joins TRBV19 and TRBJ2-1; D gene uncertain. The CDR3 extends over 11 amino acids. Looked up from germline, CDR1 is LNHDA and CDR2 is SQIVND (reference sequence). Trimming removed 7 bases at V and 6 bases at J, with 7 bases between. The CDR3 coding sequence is TGTGCCAGTACTGGTAGCAATGAGCAGTTCTTC. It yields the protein CASTGSNEQFF. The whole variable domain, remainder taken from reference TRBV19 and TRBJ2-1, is DGGITQSPKYLFRKEGQNVTLSCEQNLNHDAMYWYRQDPGQGLRLIYYSQIVNDFQKGDIAEGYSVSREKKESFPLTVTSAQKNPTAFYLCASTGSNEQFFGPGTRLTVL.

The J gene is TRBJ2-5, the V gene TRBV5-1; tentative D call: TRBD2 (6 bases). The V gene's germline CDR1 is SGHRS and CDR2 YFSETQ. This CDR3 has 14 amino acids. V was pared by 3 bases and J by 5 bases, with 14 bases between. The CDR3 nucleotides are TGCGCCAGCAGCTCCCCCGGGAGAGGGGAGACCCAGTACTTC. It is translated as CASSSPGRGETQYF.

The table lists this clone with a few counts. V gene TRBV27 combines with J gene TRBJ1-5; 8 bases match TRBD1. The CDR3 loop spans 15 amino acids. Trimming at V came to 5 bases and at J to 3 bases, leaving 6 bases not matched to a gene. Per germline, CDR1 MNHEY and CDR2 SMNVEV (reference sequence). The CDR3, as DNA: TGTGCCAGCAGTCTCGGACAGGGCCCCAATCAGCCCCAGCATTTT. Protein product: CASSLGQGPNQPQHF.

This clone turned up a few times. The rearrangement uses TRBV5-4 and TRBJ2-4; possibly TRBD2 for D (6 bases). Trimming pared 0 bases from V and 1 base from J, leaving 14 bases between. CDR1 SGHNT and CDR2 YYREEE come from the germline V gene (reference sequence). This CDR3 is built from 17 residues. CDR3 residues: CASSLGGAALAKNIQYF. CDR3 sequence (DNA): TGTGCCAGCAGCTTGGGCGGGGCGGCCCTGGCCAAAAACATTCAGTACTTC.

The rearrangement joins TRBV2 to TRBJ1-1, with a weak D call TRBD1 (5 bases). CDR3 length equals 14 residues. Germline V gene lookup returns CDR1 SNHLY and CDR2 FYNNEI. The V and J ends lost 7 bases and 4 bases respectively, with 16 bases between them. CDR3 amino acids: CASTSTTGGTEAFF. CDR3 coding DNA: TGTGCCAGCACCAGCACGACCGGGGGCACTGAAGCTTTCTTT.

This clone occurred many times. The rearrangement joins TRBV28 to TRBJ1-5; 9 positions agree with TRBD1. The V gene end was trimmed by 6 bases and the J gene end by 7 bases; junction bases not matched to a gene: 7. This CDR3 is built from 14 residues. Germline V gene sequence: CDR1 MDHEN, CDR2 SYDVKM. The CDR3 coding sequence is TGTGCCAGCAGGACCACAGGGGGCAGGCAGCCCCAGCATTTT. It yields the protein CASRTTGGRQPQHF.

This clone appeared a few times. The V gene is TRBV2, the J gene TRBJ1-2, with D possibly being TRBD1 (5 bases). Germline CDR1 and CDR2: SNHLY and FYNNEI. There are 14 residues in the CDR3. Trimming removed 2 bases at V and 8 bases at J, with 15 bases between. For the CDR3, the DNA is TGTGCCAGCAGTGAACGGCGGGGGACGATCGGCTACACCTTC. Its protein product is CASSERRGTIGYTF.

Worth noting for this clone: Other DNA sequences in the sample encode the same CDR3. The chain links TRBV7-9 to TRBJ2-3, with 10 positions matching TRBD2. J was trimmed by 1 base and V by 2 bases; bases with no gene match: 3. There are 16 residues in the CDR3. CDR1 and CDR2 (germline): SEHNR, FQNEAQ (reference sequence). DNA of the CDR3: TGTGCCAGCAGCTTACCTAGCGGGAGTGGCACAGATACGCAGTATTTT. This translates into CASSLPSGSGTDTQYF.

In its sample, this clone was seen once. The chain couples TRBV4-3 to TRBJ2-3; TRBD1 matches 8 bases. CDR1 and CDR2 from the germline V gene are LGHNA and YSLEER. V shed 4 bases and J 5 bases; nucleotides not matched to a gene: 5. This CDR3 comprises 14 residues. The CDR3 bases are TGCGCCAGCAGCCCCAGGGGGCTAAGAGATACGCAGTATTTT. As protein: CASSPRGLRDTQYF.

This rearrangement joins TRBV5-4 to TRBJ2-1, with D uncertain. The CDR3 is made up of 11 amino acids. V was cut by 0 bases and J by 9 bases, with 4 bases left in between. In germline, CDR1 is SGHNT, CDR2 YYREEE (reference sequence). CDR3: CASSLGLEQFF. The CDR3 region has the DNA TGTGCCAGCAGCTTGGGGCTTGAGCAGTTCTTC.

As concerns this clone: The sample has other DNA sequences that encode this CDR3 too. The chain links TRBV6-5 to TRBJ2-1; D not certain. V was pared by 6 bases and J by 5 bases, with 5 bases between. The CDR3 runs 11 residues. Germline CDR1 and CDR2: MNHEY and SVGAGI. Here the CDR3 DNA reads TGTGCCAGCAGCCGTAACAATGAGCAGTTCTTC. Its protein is CASSRNNEQFF.

For the CDR3, the DNA is TGTGCCAGCAGCTTGGCCCTGGGGCCGACCAAAGGCTACACCTTC. Protein product: CASSLALGPTKGYTF. V and J are TRBV5-4 and TRBJ1-2; the D gene is possibly TRBD1 (5 bases). The CDR3 is 15 residues long. Germline values: CDR1 SGHNT, CDR2 YYREEE (reference sequence). Deletions cut 0 bases from V and 8 bases from J, with 17 bases between.

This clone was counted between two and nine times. The CDR3 nucleotides read TGTGCCAGCAGCCGCGAGGGGGCTGGCACAGATACGCAGTATTTT. Translating it yields CASSREGAGTDTQYF. V and J are TRBV28 and TRBJ2-3; 7 bases map to TRBD1. V lost 6 bases to trimming and J lost 1 base; unmatched junction nucleotides: 7. This CDR3 has 15 amino acids. Germline V gene sequence: CDR1 MDHEN, CDR2 SYDVKM.

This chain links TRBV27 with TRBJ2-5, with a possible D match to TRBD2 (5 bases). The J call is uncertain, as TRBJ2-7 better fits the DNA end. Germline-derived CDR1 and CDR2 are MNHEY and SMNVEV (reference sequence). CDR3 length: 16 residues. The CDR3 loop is CASSLRGYPLSYEQYF. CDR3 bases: TGTGCCAGCAGTTTACGGGGTTACCCCCTATCCTACGAGCAGTACTTC.